The T cell receptor (beta chain) described here comes from a study of blood T cell repertoires in COVID-19. Turning to the study itself: Material from acute and convalescent COVID-19 was sourced from the United States, Italy and Spain. Sample material is recorded as cDNA or gDNA derived from T cells, B-cell-depleted T cells, or PBMCs.

CDR3 size: 11 residues. Germline lookup yields CDR1 GTSNPN and CDR2 SVGIG (reference sequence). Comments on this clone: Germline and junction disagree at one end, which may indicate a read error.

Original processing methods: Researchers report that nucleated cell counts were estimated from reference gene primer amplification. Generated by immunoSEQ multiplex PCR, the TCRdb table keeps only in-frame clones and is missing some. V and J calls and clone size are given by that table; D and trimming were obtained from the DNA. The data show 250,000 or so clones, with around 87% seen just once and roughly 4.9% held by the top ten. The chain employs TRBV30 and TRBJ1-1; the match to TRBD1 covers 7 bases. This TCR was sampled from a woman aged 55 to 70 with COVID-19, enrolled during active disease. Sequencing was carried out using peripheral blood. The CDR3 nucleotides are TGTGCCTGGGCGGGACAGTCCCGGATCATCTTT. Its translation: CAWAGQSRIIF.